A selection of T cell receptor beta chains follows, all from one sample in a study of blood T cells in healthy people across ages. From the 5' RACE reads, TCRdb called clonotypes with MiXCR, one entry per CDR3 protein. The sample has 1.8 million or so distinct CDR3 sequences, more than 35% seen once; the top ten hold 20% to 25%. What was sequenced was blood. These receptors were collected from a human donor in good health. The CDR3 runs from the conserved cysteine through the conserved F or W. D genes are given only for firm matches. The size entry is marked missing in some rows and otherwise reads once, few, many or a size class.

J gene: TRBJ2-1
D gene: TRBD1
V gene: TRBV27
clone size: few
CDR3 protein: CASSNLGTGSNEQFF
CDR3 DNA: TGTGCCAGCAGTAACCTCGGGACAGGGTCCAATGAGCAGTTCTTC

J gene: TRBJ2-5
D gene: TRBD2
V gene: TRBV6-6
clone size: .
CDR3 protein: CASSPTRLAMYQETQYF
CDR3 DNA: TGTGCCAGCAGTCCAACCCGACTAGCGATGTACCAAGAGACCCAGTACTTC

J gene: TRBJ2-5
D gene: TRBD2
V gene: TRBV3-1
clone size: few
CDR3 protein: CASSQDRRLAGNTETQYF
CDR3 DNA: TGTGCCAGCAGCCAAGATCGGAGACTAGCGGGGAATACGGAGACCCAGTACTTC

J gene: TRBJ2-7
D gene: TRBD1
V gene: TRBV7-9
clone size: .
CDR3 protein: CASSLFGTGFYEQYF
CDR3 DNA: TGTGCCAGCAGCTTATTTGGGACAGGGTTCTACGAGCAGTACTTC

J gene: TRBJ2-5
D gene: TRBD1
V gene: TRBV20-1
clone size: .
CDR3 protein: CSARHHRDRGQETQYF
CDR3 DNA: TGCAGTGCTAGACACCATAGGGACAGGGGACAAGAGACCCAGTACTTC

J gene: TRBJ2-1
D gene: .
V gene: TRBV10-3
clone size: many
CDR3 protein: CAIRPSLGGGGNEQFF
CDR3 DNA: TGTGCCATCAGGCCAAGTTTGGGGGGGGGCGGGAATGAGCAGTTCTTC

J gene: TRBJ2-7
D gene: .
V gene: TRBV11-2
clone size: few
CDR3 protein: CASSTHPYEQYF
CDR3 DNA: TGTGCCAGCAGCACCCACCCCTACGAGCAGTACTTC

J gene: TRBJ1-2
D gene: .
V gene: TRBV6-5
clone size: .
CDR3 protein: CASSYSTGHYGYTF
CDR3 DNA: TGTGCCAGCAGTTACAGTACAGGCCACTATGGCTACACCTTC

J gene: TRBJ2-6
D gene: TRBD1
V gene: TRBV28
clone size: few
CDR3 protein: CASMGGQVFVGANVLTF
CDR3 DNA: TGTGCCAGCATGGGTGGACAGGTTTTCGTTGGGGCCAACGTCCTGACTTTC

J gene: TRBJ1-2
D gene: .
V gene: TRBV27
clone size: few
CDR3 protein: CASSFGGASLYGYTF
CDR3 DNA: TGTGCCAGCAGTTTTGGAGGAGCTAGTCTCTATGGCTACACCTTC

J gene: TRBJ2-3
D gene: .
V gene: TRBV28
clone size: few
CDR3 protein: CASWAIRTDTQYF
CDR3 DNA: TGTGCCAGCTGGGCTATCCGCACAGATACGCAGTATTTT

J gene: TRBJ1-4
D gene: .
V gene: TRBV29-1
clone size: few
CDR3 protein: CSVGGGPEKLFF
CDR3 DNA: TGCAGCGTTGGGGGGGGTCCCGAAAAACTGTTTTTT

J gene: TRBJ2-1
D gene: TRBD1
V gene: TRBV3-1
clone size: .
CDR3 protein: CASSRQGVFNEQFF
CDR3 DNA: TGTGCCAGCAGCAGACAGGGTGTGTTCAATGAGCAGTTCTTC

J gene: TRBJ2-7
D gene: TRBD2
V gene: TRBV6-1
clone size: .
CDR3 protein: CASSRWTSGAPGGYEQYF
CDR3 DNA: TGTGCCAGCAGTCGATGGACTAGCGGGGCGCCCGGGGGCTACGAGCAGTACTTC

J gene: TRBJ2-5
D gene: .
V gene: TRBV3-1
clone size: .
CDR3 protein: CASSQDAAVRETQYF
CDR3 DNA: TGTGCCAGCAGCCAAGATGCGGCAGTACGGGAGACCCAGTACTTC

J gene: TRBJ2-7
D gene: .
V gene: TRBV20-1
clone size: .
CDR3 protein: CSGEPEQYF
CDR3 DNA: TGCAGTGGTGAACCCGAGCAGTACTTC

J gene: TRBJ1-4
D gene: .
V gene: TRBV5-1
clone size: .
CDR3 protein: CASSFSRSQDEKLFF
CDR3 DNA: TGCGCCAGCAGCTTTTCCCGGTCGCAGGATGAAAAACTGTTTTTT

J gene: TRBJ1-1
D gene: .
V gene: TRBV20-1
clone size: .
CDR3 protein: CSARREDRTTEAFF
CDR3 DNA: TGCAGTGCTAGACGCGAAGATAGGACCACTGAAGCTTTCTTT

J gene: TRBJ1-2
D gene: TRBD1
V gene: TRBV29-1
clone size: .
CDR3 protein: CSVEGTGRIYGYTF
CDR3 DNA: TGCAGCGTTGAAGGGACAGGGAGGATCTATGGCTACACCTTC

J gene: TRBJ1-5
D gene: TRBD1
V gene: TRBV6-2/TRBV6-3
clone size: .
CDR3 protein: CASSSRTGRPQHF
CDR3 DNA: TGTGCCAGTAGTTCCCGGACAGGGAGGCCCCAGCATTTT

J gene: TRBJ2-7
D gene: .
V gene: TRBV4-3
clone size: few
CDR3 protein: CASSQLRGGEQYF
CDR3 DNA: TGCGCCAGCAGCCAACTCAGGGGTGGCGAGCAGTACTTC

J gene: TRBJ1-5
D gene: .
V gene: TRBV7-2
clone size: .
CDR3 protein: CASSLSNVEGLEPQHF
CDR3 DNA: TGTGCCAGCAGCTTATCCAATGTGGAGGGGCTGGAGCCCCAGCATTTT

J gene: TRBJ2-6
D gene: .
V gene: TRBV5-6
clone size: .
CDR3 protein: CASSLSESGANVLTF
CDR3 DNA: TGTGCCAGCAGCCTGAGCGAATCTGGGGCCAACGTCCTGACTTTC

J gene: TRBJ1-2
D gene: TRBD1
V gene: TRBV4-3
clone size: .
CDR3 protein: CASSQGPGGHGYTF
CDR3 DNA: TGCGCCAGCAGCCAAGGACCAGGGGGACATGGCTACACCTTC

J gene: TRBJ2-7
D gene: .
V gene: TRBV28
clone size: .
CDR3 protein: CASSLLLIAGQGEQYF
CDR3 DNA: TGTGCCAGCAGTTTATTATTGATTGCAGGTCAGGGCGAGCAGTACTTC

J gene: TRBJ2-2
D gene: TRBD1
V gene: TRBV5-1
clone size: few
CDR3 protein: CASSEGQGHTGELFF
CDR3 DNA: TGCGCCAGCAGCGAGGGACAGGGGCACACCGGGGAGCTGTTTTTT

J gene: TRBJ2-7
D gene: .
V gene: TRBV27
clone size: .
CDR3 protein: CASSTGYLNEQYF
CDR3 DNA: TGTGCCAGCAGTACAGGGTATCTCAACGAGCAGTACTTC

J gene: TRBJ2-4
D gene: .
V gene: TRBV4-1
clone size: few
CDR3 protein: CASSQEGKSGEQYF
CDR3 DNA: TGCGCCAGCAGCCAAGAGGGGAAGTCCGGGGAGCAGTACTTC

J gene: TRBJ2-1
D gene: .
V gene: TRBV7-2
clone size: few
CDR3 protein: CASSPYGVRTNNEQFF
CDR3 DNA: TGTGCCAGCAGCCCCTATGGGGTCCGGACCAACAATGAGCAGTTCTTC

J gene: TRBJ1-2
D gene: TRBD1
V gene: TRBV27
clone size: .
CDR3 protein: CASSLLGQGRGYTF
CDR3 DNA: TGTGCCAGCAGTTTATTGGGACAGGGGCGCGGCTACACCTTC

J gene: TRBJ2-5
D gene: .
V gene: TRBV7-9
clone size: .
CDR3 protein: CASSLATGSRQETQYF
CDR3 DNA: TGTGCCAGCAGCTTAGCGACCGGGAGCCGACAAGAGACCCAGTACTTC

J gene: TRBJ1-1
D gene: .
V gene: TRBV25-1
clone size: .
CDR3 protein: CASSEYFSGPHTEAFF
CDR3 DNA: TGTGCCAGCAGTGAATATTTCTCAGGGCCTCACACTGAAGCTTTCTTT

J gene: TRBJ1-5
D gene: TRBD1
V gene: TRBV7-2
clone size: .
CDR3 protein: CASSLGGQSSNQPQHF
CDR3 DNA: TGTGCCAGCAGCTTAGGGGGACAGAGTAGCAATCAGCCCCAGCATTTT

J gene: TRBJ1-5
D gene: .
V gene: TRBV28
clone size: .
CDR3 protein: CASMGSNQPQHF
CDR3 DNA: TGTGCCAGCATGGGTAGCAATCAGCCCCAGCATTTT

J gene: TRBJ2-3
D gene: .
V gene: TRBV5-1
clone size: .
CDR3 protein: CASSLEAAQTDTQYF
CDR3 DNA: TGCGCCAGCAGCTTGGAGGCAGCGCAAACAGATACGCAGTATTTT

J gene: TRBJ2-3
D gene: TRBD2
V gene: TRBV20-1
clone size: .
CDR3 protein: CSARAWVGGGAADTQYF
CDR3 DNA: TGCAGTGCTAGAGCTTGGGTAGGCGGGGGGGCCGCAGATACGCAGTATTTT

J gene: TRBJ2-5
D gene: TRBD1
V gene: TRBV7-2
clone size: few
CDR3 protein: CASSGRTGDSETQYF
CDR3 DNA: TGTGCCAGCAGCGGGCGGACAGGGGATTCGGAGACCCAGTACTTC

J gene: TRBJ2-3
D gene: TRBD1
V gene: TRBV29-1
clone size: few
CDR3 protein: CSVETLTGVAQYF
CDR3 DNA: TGCAGCGTTGAAACACTGACAGGGGTTGCGCAGTATTTT

J gene: TRBJ2-5
D gene: TRBD1
V gene: TRBV28
clone size: few
CDR3 protein: CASSSHDRVETQYF
CDR3 DNA: TGTGCCAGCAGTTCCCACGACAGGGTTGAGACCCAGTACTTC

J gene: TRBJ2-3
D gene: TRBD1
V gene: TRBV24-1
clone size: .
CDR3 protein: CATSEPGQGSTDTQYF
CDR3 DNA: TGTGCCACCAGTGAACCTGGACAGGGGAGCACAGATACGCAGTATTTT

J gene: TRBJ2-7
D gene: .
V gene: TRBV5-1
clone size: .
CDR3 protein: CASSKDPETEQYF
CDR3 DNA: TGCGCCAGCAGCAAGGACCCAGAGACCGAGCAGTACTTC